This TCR beta chain was recorded in a study of T cells after yellow fever vaccination. Between the trimmed V and J ends, which lost 4 bases and 0 bases, there was a span of 13 bases. This CDR3 has 15 amino acids. Germline CDR1 and CDR2: SGHDT and YYEEEE. In its sample, this clonotype was seen a few times. TCRdb passed the 5' RACE reads through MiXCR, listing each CDR3 protein once. The sample includes 450,000 to 550,000 distinct CDR3 sequences, about a fifth of them seen just once. This rearrangement joins TRBV5-6 to TRBJ1-2; D is undetermined. The sequence was obtained from a man between 18 and 35 years old who received the YFV17D yellow fever vaccine. Sample: PBMCs, taken less than 25 days after the first yellow fever vaccination. CDR3 sequence (DNA): TGTGCCAGCAGCCCGGACGGGGTAGCTAACTATGGCTACACCTTC. Its translation: CASSPDGVANYGYTF.